Detailed here is one T cell receptor beta chain. Germline V gene data show CDR1 as MNHNY and CDR2 as SVGAGI (reference sequence). The CDR3 spans 14 residues. V dropped 6 bases and J dropped 4 bases, with 13 bases sitting between them. The data were taken from a study of T cell changes during pregnancy in multiple sclerosis. The method was immunoSEQ multiplex PCR; TCRdb's version includes in-frame clones alone and lacks a portion of them. Here the sample spans 50,000 or so clones, 80% to 95% being singletons. The chain employs TRBV6-6 and TRBJ1-5; possible D gene TRBD1, 6 bases. This receptor was identified in a female donor with multiple sclerosis, enrolled in a pregnancy study. This sample comprised CD4+ T cells from peripheral blood mononuclear cells, obtained in the third trimester of pregnancy. The CDR3 nucleotides are TGTGCCAGCAGAGCCCAGGGGTCGAATCAGCCCCAGCATTTT. Amino acids: CASRAQGSNQPQHF.